This entry describes one T cell receptor (beta chain). No cognate antigen has been identified for it. It has no much larger one-base neighbor in the sample; base qualities were not kept. At the junction V is shortened by 2 bases and J by 5 bases; bases outside the gene matches: 19. The germline V gene sets CDR1 to SGHRS and CDR2 to YFSETQ. The cysteine opens and the phenylalanine closes a CDR3 of 19 amino acids. Solely the CDR3 DNA is kept, with 57 bases framed from the first base. This record comes from a study of cytomegalovirus exposure and HLA in healthy donors (dated by TCRdb to 2016 to 2017). With regard to the full study: According to an earlier analysis of 450 to 650 of the donors, about 179 million T cells yielded 117 million unique TCR beta sequences and about 300 Gb of sequence data. An early release that covered roughly 600 HLA-typed donors contained 300 to 350 gigabases of sequencing data and about 93 million unique TCR sequences. Of the approximately 400 genotyped donors, approximately 81% were placed in the genetic ancestry cluster associated with self-reported Caucasian donors. The study aimed to test whether signatures of past pathogen exposure could be identified by cataloging public T cell receptors. Using immunosequencing, the study profiled T cell repertoires from 550 to 750 subjects and related those repertoires to cytomegalovirus serostatus. In addition to the first cohort of 666 subjects, a separate validation cohort of around 110 different subjects was used. To predict cytomegalovirus infection status, the study brought together high-throughput TCR immunosequencing, statistical association of individual TCRs with disease status, and machine learning. In a later analysis, previously published TCR beta repertoires from about 670 donors were re-analyzed and high-resolution HLA genotyping was added so that TCR occurrence patterns could be studied. The later analysis used no new phenotypic data to find candidate immune exposures, relying instead on TCR beta sequences and their occurrence across donors. In an earlier analysis of over 550 of the donors, high-throughput TCR beta sequencing was used to judge whether each TCR beta V gene segment behaved as functional or pseudogenic. Donor age, sex, ethnicity and CMV serostatus were collected together with the repertoire data. Genome-wide SNP genotypes for about three fifths of the roughly 700 donors were used in a later genetic analysis, which treated that subset as a discovery cohort. Every discovery cohort repertoire had been produced on one sequencing platform. Class I and class II HLA loci were covered by the typing at four-digit resolution. Typing coverage varied by locus: roughly 629-630 donors for A, B, C, DRB1 and DQB1; under 550 for DQA1; about 600 for DPA1; around 450 for DPB1. Roughly 5 DR-DQ haplotypes were treated as single units for association and clustering because of strong linkage in the cohort. Among some 400 genotyped donors of the cohort, an average of about 240,000 unique TCR beta nucleotide sequences were sequenced per donor, around 20% of them non-productive. Findings and caveats that apply to the study as a whole: For the cohort, immune exposure information was limited to CMV serostatus. The study gave a list of about 170 TCR beta chains associated with cytomegalovirus. When HLA alleles, especially DR and DQ, strongly co-occurred, attributing TCR associations to individual alleles was difficult. Linkage disequilibrium might explain the correlated functional status among segregating V segments, but an unknown experimental factor could not be excluded. Because HLA typing was missing for some donors at each locus, association tests included only the typed subset. In vitro tests confirmed that a few of the cytomegalovirus-associated TCR beta chains recognize cytomegalovirus antigens. Over 15 rarely observed V segments, including chromosome 9 orphons, were excluded from the earlier analysis of 550 to 700 of the donors because counts were too low. A further reported finding was that TCR beta sequences accurately predicted the HLA-A and HLA-B alleles for most subjects in the first cohort. Cytomegalovirus status was reported to be diagnosed by the classifier with high specificity and sensitivity in both the original and validation cohorts. In a later genetic analysis, a missense DCLRE1C variant was associated with V-gene and J-gene trimming of TCR beta chains, and the association was replicated in an independent cohort. While some public TCRs were present in many individuals, most TCR sequences turned up only very rarely across donors. Some IMGT-functional V segments, including TRBV6-2 and TRBV6-3, could not be told apart with the 87-base-pair reads, so those segments were excluded. In a later analysis, HLA-associated TCR beta chains were found to be more clonally expanded and to have lower generation probabilities than equally common non-associated chains. According to the authors, the approach could potentially be generalized to other disease states and immunological phenotypes. According to a later genetic analysis, donors in an Asian-associated ancestry cluster had fewer N-insertions in productive TCRs than the roughly 670-donor mean. In a later analysis, over 15,000 TCR beta sequences were associated with specific HLA alleles at a false discovery rate of 0.05. Only TCR beta chains were sequenced in this cohort, and the absence of alpha or paired-chain data limited detectable features. A later analysis found that TCR association rates varied across HLA loci, with DRB1 alleles showing the most associated TCRs and HLA-C alleles the fewest. A later analysis found that most CMV-associated TCR beta chains appeared HLA-restricted, with HLA associations seemingly driven largely by CMV exposure. Broadly in line with IMGT annotations, most TCR beta V segments showed up in productive rearrangements about 87% or about 30% of the time in an earlier analysis of around 600 of the donors. A later analysis reported that several top co-occurrence clusters appeared linked to parvovirus B19, influenza, CMV and Epstein-Barr virus. Roughly uniform sequencing depth across donors was assumed in presence/absence analyses, although this assumption may not hold. A group of highly shared sequence variants was considered likely to be a technical artifact of the sequencing pipeline.

The cohort comprised 666 healthy bone marrow donors. At the time of sampling, all cohort members were nominally healthy, though unrecorded immune exposures were likely present. The donor tested CMV seropositive, placing the donor among the 289 seropositive members of the cohort. A peripheral blood sample was provided by each donor, and peripheral blood mononuclear cells were used for TCR beta sequencing. Genomic DNA was extracted from the blood cell samples with the Qiagen DNeasy Blood Extraction Kit. Receptors were amplified or captured by the immunoSEQ multiplex PCR assay. The multiplex PCR relied on a mix of 60 forward primers for TCR Vbeta segments and 13 reverse primers for TCR Jbeta segments. The CDR3 region of rearranged TCR beta genes was amplified from genomic DNA with a multiplex PCR assay. Amplified TCR beta libraries were sequenced as 87-base-pair reads on the Illumina HiSeq System. For the original study's pipeline: A later analysis tallied roughly 80 million unique TCR beta chains across the 700 or so repertoires, and about 12 million of those chains were shared by two or more donors. To remove PCR and sequencing errors, raw reads were error-corrected and collapsed into unique sequences using a nearest-neighbor algorithm that merged closely related sequences. Alignment of CDR3 sequences to IMGT reference sequences was used to assign V, D and J gene segments. Each retained sequence needed at least a six-nucleotide match to both a V gene segment and a J gene segment. A rearrangement was called productive if the CDR3 had no stop codons and remained in frame with V and J, and every other rearrangement was called non-productive. Following IMGT convention, CDR3 was defined as the stretch from the second conserved V-encoded cysteine to the conserved J-encoded phenylalanine. In an earlier analysis of 587 of the donors, sequences lacking an unambiguous match to a single V gene segment were excluded. In an earlier analysis of 450 to 700 of the donors, V segments were called functional above 56.7% productive rearrangements and were called segregating when the between-donor standard deviation exceeded 5%. A statistical classification framework was developed to diagnose cytomegalovirus status using the catalog of TCR beta chain sequences. A later analysis assigned V and J genes by comparing TCR nucleotide sequences with IMGT/GENE-DB human TR gene sequences. The TCRdist pipeline was used in a later analysis to assign CDR3 sequences and most-parsimonious VDJ recombination scenarios. In a later analysis, each TCR beta chain was defined by its CDR3 amino acid sequence together with its V-gene family, and reads without a unique V-gene family were excluded. To address suspected cross-contamination and a sequencing artifact, a later analysis removed some 620 highly shared, low-generation-probability nucleotide sequences. For each public chain, a later analysis derived a clonal expansion index from normalized ranks of inferred template counts within each repertoire. In a later analysis, generation probabilities were computed with a VDJ recombination model fitted to out-of-frame rearrangements, and the resulting probabilities were checked against IGoR. A later analysis scored TCR-TCR, TCR-HLA and TCR-CMV co-occurrence with hypergeometric tests, applying a repertoire-size bias correction to TCR pairs. A later analysis estimated false discovery rates by permuting HLA or CMV assignments 20 times. A later analysis grouped co-occurring TCRs with DBSCAN, adding TCRdist sequence similarity when clustering within HLA-allele-positive subsets. Co-occurrence clustering excluded repertoires with fewer than 30,000 or more than 120,000 public chains, plus five with anomalous nucleotide sharing. Imported from immuneACCESS, the table was reduced by TCRdb to in-frame sequences with V and J called. These copies leave out some clones; in studies compared against another copy, an unresolved V gene accounts for under half, and the cause of the remainder is not known. V, J and clone size are those of that table, while D and trimming were read from the DNA. Present in this sample are 90,000 to 150,000 clones, roughly 65% of which were seen just once. The ten largest account for about a tenth of the sample.

Sequencing was performed on PBMCs. The rearranged segments are TRBV5-1 and TRBJ2-5, and 9 junction bases match TRBD2. The receptor's source is a man aged 35 to 55 in good health and CMV-seropositive. This receptor carries the CDR3 CASSLPLGSASGNRETQYF. The DNA is as follows: TGCGCCAGCAGCTTACCGCTGGGGTCGGCTAGCGGGAATCGGGAGACCCAGTACTTC.